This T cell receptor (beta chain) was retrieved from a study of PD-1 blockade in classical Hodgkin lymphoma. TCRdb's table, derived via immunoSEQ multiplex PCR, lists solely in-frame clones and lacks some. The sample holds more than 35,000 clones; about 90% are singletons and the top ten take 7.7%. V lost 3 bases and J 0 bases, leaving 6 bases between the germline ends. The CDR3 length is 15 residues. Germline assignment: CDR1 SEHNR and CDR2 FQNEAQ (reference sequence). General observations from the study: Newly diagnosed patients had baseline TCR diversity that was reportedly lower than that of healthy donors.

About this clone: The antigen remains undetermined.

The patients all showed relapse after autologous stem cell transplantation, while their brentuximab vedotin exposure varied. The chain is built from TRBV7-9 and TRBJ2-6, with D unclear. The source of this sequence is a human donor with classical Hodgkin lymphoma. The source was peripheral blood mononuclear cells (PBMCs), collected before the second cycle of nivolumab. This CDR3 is CASSFSDSGANVLTF. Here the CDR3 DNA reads TGTGCCAGCAGCTTCAGCGACTCTGGGGCCAACGTCCTGACTTTC.